This T cell receptor beta chain was obtained from a study of T-cell memory formation after mild COVID-19. General study findings and limits: Whereas later expanders leaned CD4+, clones contracting day 15 to 85 showed a balanced CD4/CD8 makeup. Whether day 37 second-wave clones are SARS-CoV-2-specific was not confirmed.

One entry per CDR3 protein results from TCRdb running MiXCR on the 5' RACE reads. The table lists hundreds of thousands of distinct CDR3 sequences, about a sixth of them singletons. Germline assignment: CDR1 KGHSH and CDR2 LQKENI. V lost 3 bases and J lost 2, with 10 bases in between. The CDR3 spans 14 residues. With respect to this clonotype: Its antigen is currently unknown.

Sequencing was done on a sample of PBMCs or a T cell subset sorted from them (not recorded which). V and J are TRBV18 and TRBJ2-5; unclear D gene. This receptor was identified in a man aged 18 to 30 who had mild COVID-19 (a few samples of this study predate the infection). Cell type and time point are not known. The CDR3 loop is CASSPRNPQETQYF. The CDR3 DNA sequence: TGTGCCAGCTCACCCCGGAACCCACAAGAGACCCAGTACTTC.